What follows is one TCR beta chain and its context. The antigen is unknown. Germline assignment: CDR1 MNHNY and CDR2 SVGAGI (reference sequence). Trimming shortened V by 3 bases and J by 4 bases, and 10 bases separated the two germline ends. The CDR3 totals 14 residues. Time point: week 23, last vaccination. Every vaccination contained 300 ug of the mutant IDH1 20-mer peptide and was paired with topical imiquimod. The sample originates from a study of a mutant IDH1 vaccine in newly diagnosed glioma. Profiled with immunoSEQ multiplex PCR; TCRdb holds only in-frame clones, not every one. The sample shows approximately 44,000 clones, 65% to 85% of them seen only once.

The source material was PBMCs, sampled from a glioma patient whose treatment included an IDH1 peptide vaccine. The rearrangement uses TRBV6-6 and TRBJ1-3; D not resolved. The TCR originated in a young woman with glioma. Some clones in this sample may be carry-over from other donors' samples. The CDR3, as DNA: TGTGCCAGCAGTTATTTAACAGCGGGAAACACCATATATTTT. Its protein product is CASSYLTAGNTIYF.